The 12 T cell receptor beta chains in this list originate from one sample, sequenced in a study of T cell repertoires in ileal Crohn's disease. Repertoires were generated with immunoSEQ multiplex PCR, while TCRdb's copy carries only in-frame clones and drops some. The top ten clones hold 3% to 3.5% of a sample with about 16,000 clones, 93% of them seen once. Sequencing was carried out using ileal tissue. These receptors originate from an adult with Crohn's disease.

The V gene is TRBV10-3, the J gene TRBJ1-5; TRBD1 agrees at 7 bases. The CDR3 contains 14 residues. The junction had 2 bases not matched to a gene; V was cut back by 0 bases and J by 6 bases. CDR1 and CDR2 from the germline V gene are ENHRY and SYGVKD. The CDR3 DNA reads as TGTGCCATCAGTGAGTCAAGACAGGGTCAGCCCCAGCATTTT. It codes for CAISESRQGQPQHF.

The chain links TRBV5-1 to TRBJ2-2, with D possibly TRBD1 on 6 matching bases. The CDR3 has 15 residues. Germline V CDR1 and CDR2: SGHRS, YFSETQ. V was clipped by 4 bases and J by 0 bases, with 10 bases between them. The CDR3 here is CASSRDRSNTGELFF. CDR3 nucleotide sequence: TGCGCCAGCAGCCGAGACAGGTCGAACACCGGGGAGCTGTTTTTT.

J is TRBJ1-1 and V is TRBV19, with TRBD1 matching over 9 bases. CDR3 length: 13 amino acids. V trimming: 9 bases; J trimming: 2 bases; junction bases outside the gene matches: 4. Germline V CDR1 and CDR2: LNHDA, SQIVND (reference sequence). Here the CDR3 DNA reads TGTGCCAGCGGGGACAGGGTTAACACTGAAGCTTTCTTT. It encodes CASGDRVNTEAFF.

The gene calls are TRBV30 and TRBJ1-2; D might be TRBD1 (5 bases). The V gene's germline CDR1 is GTSNPN and CDR2 SVGIG (reference sequence). CDR3 length equals 13 residues. V was trimmed by 5 bases and J by 3 bases, leaving 13 bases between them. The CDR3 protein is CAWAGRKDYGYTF. DNA of the CDR3: TGTGCCTGGGCAGGGCGCAAGGACTATGGCTACACCTTC. The complete variable domain, with remaining parts taken from reference TRBV30 and TRBJ1-2, reads SQTIHQWPATLVQPVGSPLSLECTVEGTSNPNLYWYRQAAGRGLQLLFYSVGIGQISSEVPQNLSASRPQDRQFILSSKKLLLSDSGFYLCAWAGRKDYGYTFGSGTRLTVV.

The CDR3 DNA reads TGTGCCAGCGCCAGCTCTGGAAACACCATATATTTT. Protein product: CASASSGNTIYF. The V and J genes are TRBV6-6 and TRBJ1-3; D is ambiguous. This CDR3 region has 12 residues. Between the trimmed V and J ends, which lost 8 bases and 0 bases, there was a span of 5 bases. The V gene's germline CDR1 is MNHNY and CDR2 SVGAGI (reference sequence).

This clone showed up just a few times. Here the CDR3 DNA reads TGTGCCAGCAGCTTTCGTCTAAACACCGGGGAGCTGTTTTTT. Translation gives CASSFRLNTGELFF. The chain employs TRBV5-4 and TRBJ2-2; unclear D gene. Germline-derived CDR1 and CDR2 are SGHNT and YYREEE (reference sequence). V dropped 2 bases and J dropped 2 bases, with 7 bases sitting between them. This CDR3 region has 14 residues.

The chain employs TRBV27 and TRBJ2-3; 9 positions agree with TRBD2. CDR1 and CDR2 from the germline V gene are MNHEY and SMNVEV (reference sequence). This CDR3 region has 16 residues. J gave up 3 bases and V 0 bases, and 4 bases lay outside the gene matches. CDR3 in DNA: TGTGCCAGCAGTTTATCGCCTAGCGGGGTAACAGATACGCAGTATTTT. Translating gives CASSLSPSGVTDTQYF.

The V call is TRBV19, the J call TRBJ1-5, with 7 bases that match TRBD1. J gave up 7 bases and V 6 bases, and 12 bases lay outside the gene matches. Germline CDR1 LNHDA, CDR2 SQIVND (reference sequence). The CDR3 runs 15 residues. The CDR3 region has the DNA TGTGCCAGTAGGGGGACAGTTGATTACGGGCAGCCCCAGCATTTT. Its translation is CASRGTVDYGQPQHF.

The chain links TRBV10-3 to TRBJ1-2; 7 positions agree with TRBD1. The CDR3 runs 15 residues. V gave up 2 bases and J gave up 4 bases; unmatched junction bases: 7. The germline gives CDR1 ENHRY, CDR2 SYGVKD. CDR3 coding DNA: TGTGCCATCAGTGAGAGTCCGGGACAGTTCTATGGCTACACCTTC. Its protein product is CAISESPGQFYGYTF.

In its sample, this clone was seen once. This rearrangement joins TRBV11-2 to TRBJ2-3; no clear D gene. CDR3 length equals 13 residues. V lost 4 bases and J lost 7, with 12 bases in between. The V gene's germline CDR1 is SGHAT and CDR2 FQNNGV. This CDR3 reads CASSSGTKNTQYF. The CDR3 DNA reads as TGTGCCAGCAGCTCAGGAACCAAAAATACGCAGTATTTT.

This chain connects TRBV5-4 to TRBJ2-7; 10 bases map to TRBD2. The CDR3 is 16 residues long. J gave up 0 bases and V 0 bases, and 3 bases lay outside the gene matches. Per the germline V gene, CDR1 is SGHNT and CDR2 is YYREEE (reference sequence). CDR3 region: CASSLGSSGGSYEQYF. The DNA for the CDR3 is TGTGCCAGCAGCTTGGGGTCTAGCGGGGGCTCCTACGAGCAGTACTTC.

This clone has only one observation. The chain joins TRBV6-6 to TRBJ2-2; D is possibly TRBD1 (6 bases). The CDR3 contains 16 residues. V shed 4 bases and J shed 5 bases, with 17 bases lying between them. The germline V gene has CDR1 MNHNY and CDR2 SVGAGI (reference sequence). For the CDR3, the DNA is TGTGCCAGCAGTTCCCTAGACCTCAGGGGAACCGGGGAGCTGTTTTTT. Translating gives CASSSLDLRGTGELFF.